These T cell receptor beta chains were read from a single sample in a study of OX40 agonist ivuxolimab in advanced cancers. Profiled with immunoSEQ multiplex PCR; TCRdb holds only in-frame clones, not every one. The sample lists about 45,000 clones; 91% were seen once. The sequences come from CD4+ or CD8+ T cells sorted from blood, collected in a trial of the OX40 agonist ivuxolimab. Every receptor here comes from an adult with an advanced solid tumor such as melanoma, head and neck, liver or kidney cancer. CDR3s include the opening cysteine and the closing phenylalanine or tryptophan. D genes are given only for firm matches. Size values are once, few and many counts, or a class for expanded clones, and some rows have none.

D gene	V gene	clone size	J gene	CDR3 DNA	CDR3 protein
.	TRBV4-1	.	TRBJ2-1	TGCGCCAGCAGCCACCGGGCCTCGGGAGAGACGATCTTC	CASSHRASGETIF
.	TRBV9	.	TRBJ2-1	TGTGCCAGCTCCAACGACAATGAGCAGTTCTTC	CASSNDNEQFF
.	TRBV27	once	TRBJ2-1	TGTGCCAGCAGACCAGGGTCAAGGGATGAGCAGTTCTTC	CASRPGSRDEQFF
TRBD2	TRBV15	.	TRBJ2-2	TGTGCCACCAGCAGAGACGGCTTACTAGCGGGTAACACCGGGGAGCTGTTTTTT	CATSRDGLLAGNTGELFF
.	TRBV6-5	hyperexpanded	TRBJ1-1	TGTGCCAGCAGTTACTCAAGGAACACTGAAGCTTTCTTT	CASSYSRNTEAFF
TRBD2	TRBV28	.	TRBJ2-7	TGTGCCAGCAGTCTGGGCAGCGGGAGGGCCTGGTACGAGCAGTACTTC	CASSLGSGRAWYEQYF
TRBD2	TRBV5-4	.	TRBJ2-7	TGTGCCAGCAGCGGAGACGGAGGCGGGAGTCCCTACGAGCAGTACTTC	CASSGDGGGSPYEQYF
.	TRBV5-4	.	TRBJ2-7	TGTGCCAGCAGCTGGGGGGATCCATCCGGCGAGCAGTACTTC	CASSWGDPSGEQYF
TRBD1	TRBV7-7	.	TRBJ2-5	TGTGCTAGCAGCTTAAGGACAGGCGCCGGGACCCAGTACTTC	CASSLRTGAGTQYF
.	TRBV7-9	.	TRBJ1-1	TGTGCCAGCAGCGCTATACGGACAGTGAACACTGAAGCTTTCTTT	CASSAIRTVNTEAFF